This paragraph reports one T cell receptor (beta chain). The target antigen is unknown. At one end, the junction sequence differs from germline, possibly due to a read error. TCRdb used MiXCR to reprocess the 5' RACE reads, holding one entry per CDR3 protein. The table records fewer than 700,000 distinct CDR3 sequences, roughly 22% of them present only once. The entry originates in a study of T-cell memory formation after mild COVID-19. On the study more broadly: In these data, TCR clusters were largely donor specific.

Germline V gene data show CDR1 as SGHRS and CDR2 as YFSETQ. This CDR3 contains 13 residues. Study-level results: CD4+ bias marked clones expanding day 15 to 37, unlike balanced contracting clones.

The clonotype originates from an adult woman who had mild COVID-19 (a few samples of this study predate the infection). Cell type and time point are not known. The specimen was PBMCs or a T cell subset sorted from them (not recorded which). The chain has TRBV5-1 and TRBJ2-3; no definite D call. CDR3 nucleotide sequence: TGTGCCAGCAGCTTAAGAAGTGGGGATACGCAGTATTTT. It is translated as CASSLRSGDTQYF.